These 27 T cell receptor beta chains originate from one sample sequenced in a study of T cell changes during pregnancy in multiple sclerosis. Generated by immunoSEQ multiplex PCR, the TCRdb table keeps only in-frame clones and is missing some. The repertoire holds tens of thousands of clones, about 89% seen once, with 6.5% to 7.5% in the top ten. Sample: CD8+ T cells from peripheral blood mononuclear cells, taken after pregnancy. All receptors derive from a female donor with multiple sclerosis, enrolled in a pregnancy study.

The genes are TRBV6-5 and TRBJ2-3; 7 bases are a match to TRBD1. Trimming cost V 4 bases and J 4 bases; bases outside gene matches: 2. Germline values: CDR1 MNHEY, CDR2 SVGAGI. The CDR3 covers 13 residues. The CDR3 DNA is TGTGCCAGCAGTTCACAGGGGCCAGATACGCAGTATTTT. Translation: CASSSQGPDTQYF.

This chain uses TRBV10-3 with TRBJ2-7; maybe TRBD1 (6 bases). CDR1 is ENHRY and CDR2 is SYGVKD in the germline V gene. The ends were cut back, 3 bases at V and 2 bases at J, with 8 bases in the middle. CDR3 size: 13 residues. In DNA form, the CDR3 reads TGTGCCATCAGTGACCGGACAGCCTACGAGCAGTACTTC. Translated, it gives CAISDRTAYEQYF.

This clone was observed a single time. The chain uses TRBV4-1 and TRBJ2-1; no definite D call. The CDR3 covers 13 residues. Germline V gene data show CDR1 as MGHRA and CDR2 as YSYEKL. V was shortened by 0 bases and J by 8 bases, with 8 bases between the two germline ends. The CDR3 protein is CASSQDFSDEQFF. Here the CDR3 DNA reads TGCGCCAGCAGCCAAGATTTCTCTGATGAGCAGTTCTTC.

The rearrangement links TRBV7-8 to TRBJ2-7; TRBD1 might be the D (6 bases). V was pared by 6 bases and J by 2 bases, with 8 bases between. This CDR3 spans 12 amino acids. Germline V gene lookup returns CDR1 SGHVS and CDR2 FQNEAQ. The CDR3 region is CASRGDTYEQYF. CDR3 sequence (DNA): TGTGCCAGCAGGGGGGACACCTACGAGCAGTACTTC.

The chain carries TRBV7-2 and TRBJ1-5, with D possibly matching TRBD1 (5 bases). V lost 2 bases to trimming and J lost 0 bases, with 14 bases between them. The CDR3 has 17 residues. The germline V gene has CDR1 SGHTA and CDR2 FQGNSA. The CDR3 reads CASSLKERTYSNQPQHF. CDR3 DNA: TGTGCCAGCAGCTTAAAAGAGAGGACATATAGCAATCAGCCCCAGCATTTT.

V and J are TRBV30 and TRBJ2-3; 8 bases fit TRBD1. The length of the CDR3 is 14 residues. Per germline, CDR1 GTSNPN and CDR2 SVGIG (reference sequence). After removal of 0 bases from V and 1 base from J, the junction contained 0 bases not matched to a gene. The CDR3 DNA is TGTGCCTGGAGTGTGGACAGGGGCACAGATACGCAGTATTTT. This sequence encodes CAWSVDRGTDTQYF.

The chain is built from TRBV2 and TRBJ1-1, with a tentative D call TRBD1 (6 bases). The germline V gene has CDR1 SNHLY and CDR2 FYNNEI. This CDR3 has 17 amino acids. V lost 3 bases to trimming and J lost 5 bases, with 22 bases between them. The chain's CDR3 is CASSELGAGARSTEAFF. The CDR3 DNA reads as TGTGCCAGCAGTGAGCTGGGCGCAGGGGCCCGGAGTACTGAAGCTTTCTTT. The full variable domain, with the rest looked up from reference TRBV2 and TRBJ1-1, is EPEVTQTPSHQVTQMGQEVILRCVPISNHLYFYWYRQILGQKVEFLVSFYNNEISEKSEIFDDQFSVERPDGSNFTLKIRSTKLEDSAMYFCASSELGAGARSTEAFFGQGTRLTVV.

The chain is built from TRBV9 and TRBJ2-1; 7 nucleotides agree with TRBD2. V shed 6 bases, J shed 0 bases, and the junction held 3 bases outside the gene matches. The CDR3 length is 14 residues. Germline V CDR1 and CDR2: SGDLS, YYNGEE. This CDR3 is CASNGGSSYNEQFF. The DNA of the CDR3 is TGTGCCAGCAACGGCGGGAGCTCCTACAATGAGCAGTTCTTC. Complete variable domain (other parts from reference TRBV9 and TRBJ2-1): DSGVTQTPKHLITATGQRVTLRCSPRSGDLSVYWYQQSLDQGLQFLIQYYNGEERAKGNILERFSAQQFPDLHSELNLSSLELGDSALYFCASNGGSSYNEQFFGPGTRLTVL.

The chain joins TRBV25-1 to TRBJ2-5, with 12 bases aligning to TRBD1. V lost 3 bases to trimming and J lost 7 bases; unmatched junction nucleotides: 9. Looked up from germline, CDR1 is MGHDK and CDR2 is SYGVNS. The CDR3 extends over 16 amino acids. CDR3 amino acids: CASSDRDRGRLGTQYF. The CDR3 DNA reads as TGTGCCAGCAGTGACCGGGACAGGGGGCGTCTGGGGACCCAGTACTTC.

V and J are TRBV27 and TRBJ2-3; 7 nucleotides line up with TRBD2. CDR1 is MNHEY, CDR2 SMNVEV, per germline (reference sequence). CDR3 length: 18 residues. With V trimmed by 2 bases and J by 3 bases, 14 bases remained unmatched. CDR3 DNA sequence: TGTGCCAGCAGTTTAGTGGGTTTGCGGGAGATGCTTACAGATACGCAGTATTTT. This gives the protein CASSLVGLREMLTDTQYF.

For the CDR3, the DNA is TGTGCCAGCAGTTTATACCAGTCCGGGAGAGGGAGCACCGGGGAGCTGTTTTTT. Protein sequence: CASSLYQSGRGSTGELFF. The V call is TRBV27, the J call TRBJ2-2, with D possibly being TRBD2 (6 bases). Germline values: CDR1 MNHEY, CDR2 SMNVEV (reference sequence). The CDR3 length is 18 residues. Between the trimmed V and J ends, which lost 1 base and 4 bases, there was a span of 19 bases.

The chain couples TRBV5-1 to TRBJ2-3, with D maybe TRBD1 (6 bases). CDR3 length: 17 amino acids. Germline values: CDR1 SGHRS, CDR2 YFSETQ. The V and J ends lost 0 bases and 1 base respectively, with 15 bases between them. This CDR3 reads CASSLEVAGAGTDTQYF. The CDR3 DNA reads as TGCGCCAGCAGCTTGGAGGTGGCAGGGGCGGGCACAGATACGCAGTATTTT.

The rearrangement uses TRBV4-2 and TRBJ1-1, with no clear D. V was shortened by 5 bases and J by 1 base, with 8 bases between the two germline ends. This CDR3 is 13 amino acids long. Germline loops: CDR1 LGHNA, CDR2 YNFKEQ. The CDR3 is CASSFVQNTEAFF. In DNA form, the CDR3 reads TGTGCCAGCAGCTTTGTACAGAACACTGAAGCTTTCTTT.

The rearrangement joins TRBV28 to TRBJ2-3; D is uncertain. Germline V lookup: CDR1 MDHEN, CDR2 SYDVKM. This CDR3 spans 15 amino acids. V shed 5 bases and J shed 0 bases, with 12 bases lying between them. CDR3 sequence: CASSPLEDSTDTQYF. The CDR3 DNA is TGTGCCAGCAGTCCGCTAGAGGATAGCACAGATACGCAGTATTTT.

This sequence joins TRBV4-1 and TRBJ2-1, with D possibly matching TRBD2 (5 bases). The CDR3 totals 16 residues. In germline, CDR1 is MGHRA, CDR2 YSYEKL. Trimming removed 3 bases from V and 0 bases from J, with 12 bases in between. The CDR3 sequence: CASSHLTGSSYNEQFF. In nucleotides, the CDR3 is TGCGCCAGCAGCCATTTGACTGGGAGCTCCTACAATGAGCAGTTCTTC.

This clone was counted between two and nine times. This rearrangement joins TRBV6-4 to TRBJ2-1, with 7 bases identical to TRBD2. Germline-derived CDR1 and CDR2 are MRHNA and SNTAGT. J gave up 6 bases and V 2 bases, and 7 bases lay outside the gene matches. This CDR3 has 15 residues. DNA for the CDR3: TGTGCCAGCAGTGACGGGGCGGGAGCGTTCAATGAGCAGTTCTTC. Protein sequence: CASSDGAGAFNEQFF.

The chain is built from TRBV6-1 and TRBJ2-3; tentatively, D is TRBD2 (5 bases). V lost 6 bases to trimming and J lost 3 bases, with 13 bases between them. The germline V gene encodes CDR1 MNHNS and CDR2 SASEGT. This CDR3 contains 14 residues. The CDR3 protein is CASRAGGETDTQYF. The CDR3 coding sequence is TGTGCCAGCAGGGCCGGAGGTGAAACAGATACGCAGTATTTT.

This chain links TRBV19 with TRBJ2-2, with TRBD1 identical over 8 bases. In germline, CDR1 is LNHDA, CDR2 SQIVND (reference sequence). The J segment lost 4 bases and the V segment lost 10 bases, leaving 8 bases of the junction unmatched. The CDR3 extends over 14 amino acids. CDR3 DNA sequence: TGTGCCACCTTACAGGGGGGAATCACCGGGGAGCTGTTTTTT. It specifies CATLQGGITGELFF.

This chain links TRBV9 with TRBJ2-3, with 7 positions matching TRBD2. Germline lookup yields CDR1 SGDLS and CDR2 YYNGEE. J gave up 2 bases and V 0 bases, and 9 bases lay outside the gene matches. CDR3 length equals 17 residues. The CDR3 is CASSVDVGGRFTDTQYF. CDR3 DNA sequence: TGTGCCAGCAGCGTAGATGTTGGCGGGAGATTCACAGATACGCAGTATTTT.

The J gene is TRBJ2-7, the V gene TRBV7-6; D gene ambiguous. The CDR3 covers 13 residues. V was clipped by 5 bases and J by 5 bases, with 13 bases between them. Germline lookup yields CDR1 SGHVS and CDR2 FNYEAQ. This CDR3 is CASSLSPLDEQYF. The CDR3 nucleotides are TGTGCCAGCAGCCTCTCGCCGTTAGACGAGCAGTACTTC. Full variable domain (outside the CDR3, taken from reference TRBV7-6 and TRBJ2-7): GAGVSQSPRYKVTKRGQDVALRCDPISGHVSLYWYRQALGQGPEFLTYFNYEAQQDKSGLPNDRFSAERPEGSISTLTIQRTEQRDSAMYRCASSLSPLDEQYFGPGTRLTVT.

The chain couples TRBV19 to TRBJ2-1; 9 bases fit TRBD2. The CDR3 contains 14 residues. CDR1 and CDR2 from the germline V gene are LNHDA and SQIVND (reference sequence). The V gene end was trimmed by 5 bases and the J gene end by 4 bases; junction bases not matched to a gene: 3. The CDR3 nucleotides read TGTGCCAGTAGTGGGCTAGCGGGGTACAATGAGCAGTTCTTC. Encoded protein: CASSGLAGYNEQFF.

This chain links TRBV6-5 with TRBJ1-1; 7 nucleotides align to TRBD1. The germline CDR1 and CDR2 sequences are MNHEY and SVGAGI. CDR3 length: 13 residues. The V segment lost 6 bases and the J segment 7 bases; nucleotides outside the gene matches: 8. CDR3 region: CASSWDRLGEAFF. The CDR3 coding sequence is TGTGCCAGCAGCTGGGACAGATTAGGTGAAGCTTTCTTT.

CDR3 loop: CSVEITRRELFF. The CDR3 DNA is TGCAGCGTTGAAATTACCCGGAGGGAACTGTTTTTT. V usage is TRBV29-1 and J usage is TRBJ1-4; D is unclear. Germline CDR1 and CDR2: SQVTM and ANQGSEA. The ends were cut back, 2 bases at V and 12 bases at J, with 13 bases in the middle. The CDR3 is 12 residues long.

The V gene is TRBV6-1, the J gene TRBJ1-2; perhaps TRBD1 as D (5 bases). The V end was cut by 7 bases, the J end by 4 bases, with 19 bases between. Germline lookup yields CDR1 MNHNS and CDR2 SASEGT. There are 15 residues in the CDR3. The CDR3 bases are TGTGCCAGCAACCGGGGGAATGAGGGGACCTATGGCTACACCTTC. Protein: CASNRGNEGTYGYTF.

This chain joins TRBV29-1 and TRBJ2-7, with D possibly TRBD2 on 6 matching bases. The CDR3 sequence is 14 residues long. CDR1 is SQVTM and CDR2 is ANQGSEA in the germline V gene. V shed 0 bases and J shed 3 bases, with 12 bases lying between them. CDR3 loop: CSVEDPGEGYEQYF. The CDR3 DNA sequence: TGCAGCGTTGAAGATCCGGGAGAGGGCTACGAGCAGTACTTC.

This clone was observed many times. The CDR3 region has the DNA TGCGCCAGCAGCCAAGAACTAGCGGAGCACTACGAGCAGTACTTC. It codes for CASSQELAEHYEQYF. The rearrangement uses TRBV4-3 and TRBJ2-7; 8 bases are a match to TRBD2. Trimming removed 0 bases from V and 3 bases from J; junction bases left unmatched: 4. In germline, CDR1 is LGHNA, CDR2 YSLEER. The CDR3 is made up of 15 amino acids.

The chain uses TRBV4-1 and TRBJ2-7, with 7 bases aligning to TRBD1. The CDR3 consists of 18 residues. V was clipped by 0 bases and J by 2 bases; unmatched bases: 13. Germline V gene sequence: CDR1 MGHRA, CDR2 YSYEKL. In DNA, the CDR3 is TGCGCCAGCAGCCAAGATCAAAGGGGCAGGGGGAGACCCTACGAGCAGTACTTC. It translates to CASSQDQRGRGRPYEQYF.